This T cell receptor (beta chain) was recovered during a study of OX40 agonist ivuxolimab in advanced cancers. Study details: Three dose-escalation patients had partial responses: one with hepatocellular carcinoma and two with cutaneous melanoma.

Blood sampling took place at baseline, cycle 4 day 1, and cycle 7 day 1. The table came from immunoSEQ multiplex PCR; TCRdb's copy has only in-frame clones and leaves some out. The repertoire includes roughly 59,000 clones, 65% to 85% of them detected once, and 1% sits in the top ten. Deletions cut 10 bases from V and 1 base from J, with 22 bases between. CDR1 and CDR2 from the germline V gene are MNHNY and SVGAGI (reference sequence). This CDR3 region has 16 residues. The specimen was CD4+ or CD8+ T cells sorted from blood, collected in a trial of the OX40 agonist ivuxolimab. V is TRBV6-6 and J is TRBJ1-1; a possible D gene is TRBD1 (5 bases). The sequence was obtained from an adult with an advanced solid tumor such as melanoma, head and neck, liver or kidney cancer. The CDR3 here is CATSGQGSTENTEAFF. In nucleotides, the CDR3 is TGTGCCACCTCCGGGCAGGGATCAACCGAGAACACTGAAGCTTTCTTT.